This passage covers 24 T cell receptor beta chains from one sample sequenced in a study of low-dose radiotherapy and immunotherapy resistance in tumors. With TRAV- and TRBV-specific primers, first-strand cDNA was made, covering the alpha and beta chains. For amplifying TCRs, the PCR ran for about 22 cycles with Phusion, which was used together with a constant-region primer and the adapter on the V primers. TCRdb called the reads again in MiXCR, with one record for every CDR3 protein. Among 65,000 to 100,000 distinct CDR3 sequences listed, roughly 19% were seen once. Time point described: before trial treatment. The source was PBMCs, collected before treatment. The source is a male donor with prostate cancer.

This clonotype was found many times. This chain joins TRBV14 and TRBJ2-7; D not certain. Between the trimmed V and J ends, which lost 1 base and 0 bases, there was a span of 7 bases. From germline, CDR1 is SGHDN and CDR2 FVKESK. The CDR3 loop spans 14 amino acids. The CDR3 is CASSQAAFSYEQYF. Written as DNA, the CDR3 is TGTGCCAGCAGCCAAGCGGCCTTCTCCTACGAGCAGTACTTC.

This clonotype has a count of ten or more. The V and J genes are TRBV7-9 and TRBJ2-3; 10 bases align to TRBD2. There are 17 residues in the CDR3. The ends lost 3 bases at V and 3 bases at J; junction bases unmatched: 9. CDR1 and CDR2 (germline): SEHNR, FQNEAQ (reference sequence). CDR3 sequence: CASSFPSGGGNTDTQYF. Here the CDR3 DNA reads TGTGCCAGCAGCTTCCCTAGCGGGGGAGGAAATACAGATACGCAGTATTTT.

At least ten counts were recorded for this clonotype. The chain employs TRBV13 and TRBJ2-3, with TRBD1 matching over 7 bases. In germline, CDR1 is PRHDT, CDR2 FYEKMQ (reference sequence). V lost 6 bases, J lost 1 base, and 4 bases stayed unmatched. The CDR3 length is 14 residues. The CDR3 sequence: CASRTGSGTDTQYF. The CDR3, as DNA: TGTGCCAGCAGGACAGGGTCTGGCACAGATACGCAGTATTTT.

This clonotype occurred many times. The CDR3 nucleotides read TGCAGTGCCCCCACCTCTGGGGCCAACGTCCTGACTTTC. This sequence encodes CSAPTSGANVLTF. The V and J genes are TRBV20-1 and TRBJ2-6; no definite D call. The germline CDR1 and CDR2 sequences are DFQATT and SNEGSKA (reference sequence). This CDR3 comprises 13 residues. V shed 6 bases and J shed 0 bases, with 6 bases lying between them.

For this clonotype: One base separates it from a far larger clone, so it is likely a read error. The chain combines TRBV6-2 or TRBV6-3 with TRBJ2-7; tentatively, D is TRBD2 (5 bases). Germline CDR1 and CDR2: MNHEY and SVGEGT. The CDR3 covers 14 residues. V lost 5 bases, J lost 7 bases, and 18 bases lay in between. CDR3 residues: CASSPSPRWDEQYF. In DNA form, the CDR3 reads TGTGCCAGCAGTCCTAGCCCGAGATGGGATGAGCAGTACTTC.

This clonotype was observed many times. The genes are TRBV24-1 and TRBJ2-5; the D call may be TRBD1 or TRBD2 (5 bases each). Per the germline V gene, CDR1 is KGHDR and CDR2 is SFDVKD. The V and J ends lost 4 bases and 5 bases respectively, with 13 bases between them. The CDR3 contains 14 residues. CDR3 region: CATSDTGTQETQYF. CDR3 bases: TGTGCCACCAGTGACACCGGGACGCAGGAGACCCAGTACTTC.

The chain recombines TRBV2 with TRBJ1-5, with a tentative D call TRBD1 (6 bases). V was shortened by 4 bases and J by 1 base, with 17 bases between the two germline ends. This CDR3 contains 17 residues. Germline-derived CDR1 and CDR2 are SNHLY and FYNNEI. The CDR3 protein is CASSAPQGRGSNQPQHF. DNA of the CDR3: TGTGCCAGCAGTGCCCCCCAGGGGCGGGGAAGCAATCAGCCCCAGCATTTT.

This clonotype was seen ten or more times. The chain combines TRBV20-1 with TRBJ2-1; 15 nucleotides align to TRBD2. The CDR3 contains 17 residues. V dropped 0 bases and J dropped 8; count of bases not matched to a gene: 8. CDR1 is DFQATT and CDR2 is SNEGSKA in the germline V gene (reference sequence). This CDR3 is CSARDGTSGGIWYEQFF. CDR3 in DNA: TGCAGTGCTAGAGACGGGACTAGCGGGGGGATTTGGTATGAGCAGTTCTTC.

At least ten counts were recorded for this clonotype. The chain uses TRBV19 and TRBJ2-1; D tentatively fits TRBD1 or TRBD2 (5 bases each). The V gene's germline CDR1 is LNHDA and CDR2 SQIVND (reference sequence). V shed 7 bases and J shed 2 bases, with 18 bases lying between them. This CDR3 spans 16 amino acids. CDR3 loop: CASTPLVGTPYNEQFF. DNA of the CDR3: TGTGCCAGTACCCCATTGGTAGGGACCCCCTACAATGAGCAGTTCTTC.

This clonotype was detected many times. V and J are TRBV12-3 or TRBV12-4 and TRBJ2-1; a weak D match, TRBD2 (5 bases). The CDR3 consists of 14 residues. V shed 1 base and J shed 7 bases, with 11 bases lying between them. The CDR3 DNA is TGTGCCAGCAGTTTAGTTGAGGGCCATAATGAGCAGTTCTTC. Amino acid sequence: CASSLVEGHNEQFF.

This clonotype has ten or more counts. The CDR3 nucleotides are TGTGCCAGCAGTGAATCGTACAGATTCTCTGGAAACACCATATATTTT. It specifies CASSESYRFSGNTIYF. The chain links TRBV2 to TRBJ1-3, with D unresolved. The CDR3 extends over 16 amino acids. V was shortened by 2 bases and J by 0 bases, with 11 bases between the two germline ends. Germline values: CDR1 SNHLY, CDR2 FYNNEI. Drawing the rest from reference TRBV2 and TRBJ1-3, the complete variable domain is EPEVTQTPSHQVTQMGQEVILRCVPISNHLYFYWYRQILGQKVEFLVSFYNNEISEKSEIFDDQFSVERPDGSNFTLKIRSTKLEDSAMYFCASSESYRFSGNTIYFGEGSWLTVV.

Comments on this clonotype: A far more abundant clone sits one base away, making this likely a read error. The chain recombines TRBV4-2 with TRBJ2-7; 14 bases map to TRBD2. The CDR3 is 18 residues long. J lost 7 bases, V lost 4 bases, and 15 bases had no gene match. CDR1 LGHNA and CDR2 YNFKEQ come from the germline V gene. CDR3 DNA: TGTGCCAGCAGCCGCGCCGGGACTAGCGGGGGCTTTCGGGAAGAGCAGTACTTC. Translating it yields CASSRAGTSGGFREEQYF.

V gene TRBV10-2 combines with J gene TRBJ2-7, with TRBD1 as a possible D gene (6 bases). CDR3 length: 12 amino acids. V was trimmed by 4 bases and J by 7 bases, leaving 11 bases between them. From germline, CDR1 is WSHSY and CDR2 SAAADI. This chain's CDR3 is CASSAFQGEQYF. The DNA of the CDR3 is TGCGCCAGCAGTGCGTTCCAGGGGGAGCAGTACTTC.

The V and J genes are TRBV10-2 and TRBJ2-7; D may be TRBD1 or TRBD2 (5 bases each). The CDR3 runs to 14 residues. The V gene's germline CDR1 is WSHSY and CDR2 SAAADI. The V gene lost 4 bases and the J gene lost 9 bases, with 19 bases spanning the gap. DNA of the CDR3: TGCGCCAGCAGTGTCAGGGACGAGCGGCCCCGGCAGTACTTC. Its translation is CASSVRDERPRQYF.

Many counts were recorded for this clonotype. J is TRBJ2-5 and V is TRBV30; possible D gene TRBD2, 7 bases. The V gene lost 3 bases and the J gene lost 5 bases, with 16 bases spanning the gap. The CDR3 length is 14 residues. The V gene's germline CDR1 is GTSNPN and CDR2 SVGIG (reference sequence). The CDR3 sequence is CAWSEGGGVETQYF. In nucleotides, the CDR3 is TGTGCCTGGAGCGAGGGGGGGGGTGTGGAGACCCAGTACTTC.

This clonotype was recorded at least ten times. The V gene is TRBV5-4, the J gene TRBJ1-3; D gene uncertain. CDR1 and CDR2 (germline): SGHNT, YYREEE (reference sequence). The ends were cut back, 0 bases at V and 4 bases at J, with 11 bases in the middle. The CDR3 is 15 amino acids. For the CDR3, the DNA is TGTGCCAGCAGCTTGGGATCGGGTTCGGGAAACACCATATATTTT. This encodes CASSLGSGSGNTIYF.

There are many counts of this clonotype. CDR3 DNA sequence: TGTGCCAGCAGGAGCTTGGGTCAAGAGACCCAGTACTTC. It translates to CASRSLGQETQYF. J is TRBJ2-5 and V is TRBV2; no definite D call. The germline V gene has CDR1 SNHLY and CDR2 FYNNEI. The CDR3 consists of 13 residues. Deletions cut 6 bases from V and 2 bases from J, with 10 bases between.

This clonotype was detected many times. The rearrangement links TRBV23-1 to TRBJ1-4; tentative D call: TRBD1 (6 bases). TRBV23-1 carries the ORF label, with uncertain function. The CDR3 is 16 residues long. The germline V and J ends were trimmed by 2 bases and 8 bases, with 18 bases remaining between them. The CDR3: CASSQKWDTRHEKLFF. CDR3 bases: TGCGCCAGCAGTCAAAAGTGGGACACCAGGCACGAAAAACTGTTTTTT.

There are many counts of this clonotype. The CDR3 coding sequence is TGCAGCGTTAGCGGCAGGTATAGCAATCAGCCCCAGCATTTT. Amino acids: CSVSGRYSNQPQHF. The chain couples TRBV29-1 to TRBJ1-5; D is unclear. CDR1 is SQVTM and CDR2 is ANQGSEA in the germline V gene. Trimming shortened V by 5 bases and J by 0 bases, and 11 bases separated the two germline ends. This CDR3 region has 14 residues.

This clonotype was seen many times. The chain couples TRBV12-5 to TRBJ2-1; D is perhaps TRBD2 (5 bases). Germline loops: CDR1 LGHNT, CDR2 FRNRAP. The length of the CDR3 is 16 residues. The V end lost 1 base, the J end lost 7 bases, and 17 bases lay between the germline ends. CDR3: CASGLGGAASGNEQFF. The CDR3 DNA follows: TGTGCTAGTGGTTTGGGGGGAGCGGCCTCTGGAAATGAGCAGTTCTTC.

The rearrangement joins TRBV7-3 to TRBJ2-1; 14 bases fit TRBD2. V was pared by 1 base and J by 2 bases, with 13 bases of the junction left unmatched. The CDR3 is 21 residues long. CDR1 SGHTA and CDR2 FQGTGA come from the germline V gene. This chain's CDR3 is CASSLRPPLLTSGGAYNEQFF. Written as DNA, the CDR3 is TGTGCCAGCAGCTTAAGGCCCCCACTCTTGACTAGCGGGGGGGCCTACAATGAGCAGTTCTTC. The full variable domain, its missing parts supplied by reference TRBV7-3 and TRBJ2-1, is GAGVSQTPSNKVTEKGKYVELRCDPISGHTALYWYRQSLGQGPEFLIYFQGTGAADDSGLPNDRFFAVRPEGSVSTLKIQRTERGDSAVYLCASSLRPPLLTSGGAYNEQFFGPGTRLTVL.

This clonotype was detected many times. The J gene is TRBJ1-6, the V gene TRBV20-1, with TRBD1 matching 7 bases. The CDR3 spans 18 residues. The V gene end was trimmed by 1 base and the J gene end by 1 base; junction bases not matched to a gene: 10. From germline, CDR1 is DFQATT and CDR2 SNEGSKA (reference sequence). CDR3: CSARGRRRGESYNSPLHF. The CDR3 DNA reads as TGCAGTGCTAGAGGCCGCCGCAGGGGGGAATCCTATAATTCACCCCTCCACTTT.

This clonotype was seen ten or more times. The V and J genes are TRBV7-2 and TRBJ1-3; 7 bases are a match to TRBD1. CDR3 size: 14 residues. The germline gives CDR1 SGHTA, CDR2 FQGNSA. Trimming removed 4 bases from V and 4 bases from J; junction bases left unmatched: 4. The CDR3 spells CASSSWDSGNTIYF. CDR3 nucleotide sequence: TGTGCCAGCAGCTCGTGGGACAGCGGAAACACCATATATTTT.

Here the CDR3 reads CASSKGGRPHPSNQPQHF. The DNA of the CDR3 is TGTGCCAGCAGCAAAGGCGGCAGACCCCATCCTAGCAATCAGCCCCAGCATTTT. The rearrangement links TRBV21-1 to TRBJ1-5. TRBV21-1 corresponds to a pseudogene. The CDR3 runs 18 residues.